Presented here are 8 T cell receptor beta chains from one specimen sequenced in a study of shared clonotypes between healthy human individuals. TCRdb's copy holds only in-frame clones and misses some; the assay was immunoSEQ multiplex PCR. The sample carries about 1.5 million clones, roughly 96% recorded once. Sequenced sample: naive CD4+ T cells sorted from blood. Subset reported: CD45RA+ positively selected. These receptors were collected from a man aged 25-40 years in good health.

The chain combines TRBV19 with TRBJ1-4; no clear D gene. Trimming pared 4 bases from V and 0 bases from J, leaving 9 bases between. Germline assignment: CDR1 LNHDA and CDR2 SQIVND (reference sequence). The CDR3 length is 15 residues. The CDR3 sequence is CASSTDLATNEKLFF. The CDR3 DNA is TGTGCCAGTAGTACCGACCTGGCAACTAATGAAAAACTGTTTTTT.

This chain links TRBV9 with TRBJ2-1; 11 bases align to TRBD2. After removal of 5 bases from V and 4 bases from J, the junction contained 17 bases not matched to a gene. Germline V lookup: CDR1 SGDLS, CDR2 YYNGEE. The CDR3 extends over 19 amino acids. The CDR3 spells CASSLAGLAGGSKYNEQFF. The CDR3 DNA reads TGTGCCAGCAGTCTAGCTGGGCTAGCGGGAGGATCGAAATACAATGAGCAGTTCTTC.

Only one count was recorded for this clone. The chain combines TRBV15 with TRBJ1-1, with 7 bases lining up with TRBD1. V trimming: 0 bases; J trimming: 11 bases; junction bases outside the gene matches: 6. Germline CDR1 and CDR2: LNHNV and YYDKDF (reference sequence). The CDR3 extends over 13 amino acids. In nucleotides, the CDR3 is TGTGCCACCAGCAGAGAACGGGACAGCCCTGCTTTCTTT. Protein sequence: CATSRERDSPAFF.

The V call is TRBV5-8, the J call TRBJ1-4, with a possible D match to TRBD1 (5 bases). The CDR3 totals 14 residues. Looked up from germline, CDR1 is SGHTS and CDR2 is YDEGEE. V was shortened by 2 bases and J by 8 bases, with 13 bases between the two germline ends. CDR3 sequence reads: CASSFQGPLEKLFF. As DNA, the CDR3 is TGTGCCAGCAGCTTCCAGGGCCCTCTGGAAAAACTGTTTTTT.

This chain's CDR3 is CASSVADGRRDEQFF. Here the CDR3 DNA reads TGTGCCAGCAGCGTAGCCGACGGGAGACGAGATGAGCAGTTCTTC. V gene TRBV9 combines with J gene TRBJ2-1; tentatively, D is TRBD2 (6 bases). Germline V gene sequence: CDR1 SGDLS, CDR2 YYNGEE. Deletions cut 0 bases from V and 8 bases from J, with 15 bases between. This CDR3 is built from 15 residues.

The rearrangement uses TRBV5-4 and TRBJ2-7, with 9 bases aligning to TRBD2. Germline values: CDR1 SGHNT, CDR2 YYREEE (reference sequence). J was trimmed by 7 bases and V by 4 bases; bases with no gene match: 6. This CDR3 is 13 amino acids long. CDR3 DNA: TGTGCCAGCAGCCCGCCGACTAGCGGTGAGCAGTACTTC. Amino acids: CASSPPTSGEQYF.

This clone was seen just once. The chain carries TRBV18 and TRBJ2-6; maybe TRBD2 (5 bases). The CDR3 length is 16 residues. Germline V gives CDR1 KGHSH, CDR2 LQKENI. Deletions cut 4 bases from V and 1 base from J, with 11 bases between. CDR3 region: CASSLPGESGANVLTF. The CDR3 DNA is TGTGCCAGCTCACTTCCCGGGGAGTCTGGGGCCAACGTCCTGACTTTC.

The V call is TRBV6-1, the J call TRBJ2-7, with 9 bases lining up with TRBD1. Per germline, CDR1 MNHNS and CDR2 SASEGT. Unmatched junction bases numbered 6, after V lost 4 bases and J lost 2 bases. The CDR3 is made up of 15 amino acids. CDR3 region: CASSVRQGGPYEQYF. For the CDR3, the DNA is TGTGCCAGCAGTGTCAGACAGGGGGGTCCCTACGAGCAGTACTTC.